These 13 T cell receptor beta chains originate from one sample sequenced in a study of shared clonotypes between healthy human individuals. Data came from immunoSEQ multiplex PCR; TCRdb stores just in-frame clones and leaves some out. The table has over 2 million clones, 85% to 95% seen once. The sequencing input was naive CD4+ T cells from PBMCs. The subset denotes: CD45RA+ positively selected. All receptors come from a man between 18 and 29 years old in good health. Some clones in this sample may be carry-over from other donors' samples.

V and J are TRBV7-6 and TRBJ2-1; a weak D match, TRBD2 (5 bases). The V gene lost 5 bases and the J gene lost 7 bases, with 15 bases spanning the gap. The CDR3 length is 14 residues. From germline, CDR1 is SGHVS and CDR2 FNYEAQ. Here the CDR3 reads CASSLDYFGNEQFF. The CDR3 coding sequence is TGTGCCAGCAGCCTCGACTACTTCGGGAATGAGCAGTTCTTC.

The chain joins TRBV15 to TRBJ1-1; D remains ambiguous. The CDR3 sequence is 16 residues long. The V and J ends lost 1 base and 1 base respectively, with 13 bases between them. Germline loops: CDR1 LNHNV, CDR2 YYDKDF (reference sequence). The CDR3 region has the DNA TGTGCCACCAGCAGAGGTTTGGCCAACCCGAACACTGAAGCTTTCTTT. Translated: CATSRGLANPNTEAFF. Filled out from reference TRBV15 and TRBJ1-1, the complete variable domain reads DAMVIQNPRYQVTQFGKPVTLSCSQTLNHNVMYWYQQKSSQAPKLLFHYYDKDFNNEADTPDNFQSRRPNTSFCFLDIRSPGLGDTAMYLCATSRGLANPNTEAFFGQGTRLTVV.

J is TRBJ2-1 and V is TRBV4-1, with D unclear. CDR1 is MGHRA, CDR2 YSYEKL, per germline. Deletions cut 1 base from V and 6 bases from J, with 22 bases between. The CDR3 has 18 residues. CDR3 in DNA: TGCGCCAGCAGCCAAGCTCTATATACCGTACGAGAGTCCAATGAGCAGTTCTTC. This gives the protein CASSQALYTVRESNEQFF.

The rearrangement joins TRBV19 to TRBJ2-1; D gene ambiguous. This CDR3 spans 15 amino acids. Trimming took 5 bases from V and 9 from J, leaving 20 bases between them. Germline-derived CDR1 and CDR2 are LNHDA and SQIVND (reference sequence). This chain's CDR3 is CASSYPTDTIPEQFF. CDR3 sequence (DNA): TGTGCCAGTAGTTATCCAACCGACACTATTCCTGAGCAGTTCTTC.

The chain combines TRBV5-1 with TRBJ1-2; no clear D gene. CDR1 and CDR2 (germline): SGHRS, YFSETQ. The germline V and J ends were trimmed by 6 bases and 14 bases, with 20 bases remaining between them. The CDR3 sequence is 12 residues long. The CDR3 sequence: CASTQDGRDLTF. The CDR3 DNA follows: TGCGCCAGCACCCAGGATGGGAGGGATCTTACCTTC.

This rearrangement joins TRBV19 to TRBJ1-1; D not resolved. Germline V gene data show CDR1 as LNHDA and CDR2 as SQIVND (reference sequence). Deletions cut 6 bases from V and 7 bases from J, with 15 bases between. The CDR3 spans 13 residues. As DNA, the CDR3 is TGTGCCAGTAGCACAGCTCCGACACTTGAAGCTTTCTTT. It codes for CASSTAPTLEAFF.

V and J are TRBV5-1 and TRBJ1-1, with D maybe TRBD1 (6 bases). The V end lost 0 bases, the J end lost 5 bases, and 14 bases lay between the germline ends. CDR3 length: 15 residues. Germline CDR1 SGHRS, CDR2 YFSETQ. The CDR3 protein is CASSLARWDNTEAFF. The CDR3 coding sequence is TGCGCCAGCAGCTTGGCCCGATGGGACAATACTGAAGCTTTCTTT.

The V call is TRBV11-2, the J call TRBJ2-1, with 7 nucleotides matching TRBD2. Per germline, CDR1 SGHAT and CDR2 FQNNGV. The CDR3 has 16 residues. The V gene end was trimmed by 0 bases and the J gene end by 3 bases; junction bases not matched to a gene: 5. CDR3 coding DNA: TGTGCCAGCAGCTTAGAGGAGACTAGCCTCTACAATGAGCAGTTCTTC. Its protein product is CASSLEETSLYNEQFF.

The chain uses TRBV7-3 and TRBJ2-1, with a tentative D call TRBD2 (6 bases). Germline CDR1 reads SGHTA; CDR2 reads FQGTGA. The CDR3 totals 18 residues. The V gene lost 1 base and the J gene lost 0 bases, with 16 bases spanning the gap. This CDR3 reads CASSLIGGWDGSYNEQFF. The CDR3 DNA reads TGTGCCAGCAGCTTAATTGGAGGGTGGGACGGCTCCTACAATGAGCAGTTCTTC.

This clone showed up just a few times. The chain uses TRBV19 and TRBJ2-3, with no clear D. Germline V gene data show CDR1 as LNHDA and CDR2 as SQIVND (reference sequence). The germline V and J ends were trimmed by 10 bases and 6 bases, with 20 bases remaining between them. This CDR3 has 14 amino acids. Here the CDR3 reads CATSRVRSSDTQYF. The CDR3 nucleotides read TGTGCCACCTCCCGGGTGAGGTCATCCGATACGCAGTATTTT.

This sequence joins TRBV18 and TRBJ2-3; perhaps TRBD1 as D (5 bases). Per the germline V gene, CDR1 is KGHSH and CDR2 is LQKENI. The V and J ends lost 5 bases and 3 bases respectively, with 18 bases between them. This CDR3 is built from 16 residues. CDR3 DNA: TGTGCCAGCTCATCCCCTATGGGGCGAGGAACAGATACGCAGTATTTT. Translation: CASSSPMGRGTDTQYF.

This CDR3 is CASSFFAPGVGTEAFF. DNA of the CDR3: TGTGCCAGCAGTTTTTTCGCGCCGGGGGTGGGAACTGAAGCTTTCTTT. The chain joins TRBV28 to TRBJ1-1, with D perhaps matching TRBD1 (5 bases). V lost 3 bases and J 5 bases, leaving 19 bases between the germline ends. The CDR3 length is 16 residues. The germline gives CDR1 MDHEN, CDR2 SYDVKM.

This chain links TRBV9 with TRBJ2-3, with 9 positions matching TRBD2. V was pared by 5 bases and J by 1 base, with 11 bases of the junction left unmatched. In germline, CDR1 is SGDLS, CDR2 YYNGEE. The CDR3 is made up of 17 amino acids. This CDR3 reads CASSRGAGGPGTDTQYF. The DNA of the CDR3 is TGTGCCAGCAGTCGCGGGGCGGGAGGGCCCGGCACAGATACGCAGTATTTT.